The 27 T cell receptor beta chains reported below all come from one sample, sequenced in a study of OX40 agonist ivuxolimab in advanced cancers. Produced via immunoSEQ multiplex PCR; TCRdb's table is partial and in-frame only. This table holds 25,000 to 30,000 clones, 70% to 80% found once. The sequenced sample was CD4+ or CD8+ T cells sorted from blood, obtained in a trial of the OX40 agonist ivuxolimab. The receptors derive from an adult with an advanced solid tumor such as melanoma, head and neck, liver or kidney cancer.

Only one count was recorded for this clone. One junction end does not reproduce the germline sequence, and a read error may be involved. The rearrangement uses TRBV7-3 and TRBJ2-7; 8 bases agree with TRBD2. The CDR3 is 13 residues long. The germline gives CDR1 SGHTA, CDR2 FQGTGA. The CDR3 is CASSLTSGYEQYF. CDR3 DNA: TGTGCCAGCAGTTTAACTAGCGGCTACGAGCAGTACTTC.

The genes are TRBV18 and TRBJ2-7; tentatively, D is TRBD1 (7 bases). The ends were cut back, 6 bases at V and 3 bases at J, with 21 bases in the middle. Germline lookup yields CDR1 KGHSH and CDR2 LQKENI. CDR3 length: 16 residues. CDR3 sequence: CASSPGPAGGGYEQYF. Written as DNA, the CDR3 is TGTGCCAGCTCCCCTGGTCCGGCAGGGGGAGGCTACGAGCAGTACTTC.

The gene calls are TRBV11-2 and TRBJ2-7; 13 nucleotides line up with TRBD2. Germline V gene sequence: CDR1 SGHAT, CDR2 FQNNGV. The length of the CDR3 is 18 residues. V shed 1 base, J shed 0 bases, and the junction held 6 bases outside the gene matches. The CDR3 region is CASSLAAGLAGYSYEQYF. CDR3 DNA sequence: TGTGCCAGCAGCTTAGCAGCGGGACTAGCGGGGTACTCCTACGAGCAGTACTTC.

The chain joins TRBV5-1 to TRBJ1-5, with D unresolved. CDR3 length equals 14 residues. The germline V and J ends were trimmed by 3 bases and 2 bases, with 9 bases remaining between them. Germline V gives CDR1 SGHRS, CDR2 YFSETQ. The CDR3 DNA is TGCGCCAGCAGCTCGGCAGGCGGCAATCAGCCCCAGCATTTT. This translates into CASSSAGGNQPQHF.

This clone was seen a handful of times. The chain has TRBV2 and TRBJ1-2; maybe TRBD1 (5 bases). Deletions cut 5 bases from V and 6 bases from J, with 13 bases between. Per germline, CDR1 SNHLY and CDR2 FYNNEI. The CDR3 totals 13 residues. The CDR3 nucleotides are TGTGCCAGCAGTTCCACAGGAGATAATGGCTACACCTTC. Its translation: CASSSTGDNGYTF.

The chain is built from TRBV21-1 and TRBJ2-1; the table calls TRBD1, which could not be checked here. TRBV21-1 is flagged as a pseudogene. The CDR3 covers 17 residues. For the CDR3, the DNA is TGTGCCAGCAGCCAGAATATGGGACAGAGCTTCTACAATGAGCAGTTCTTC. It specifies CASSQNMGQSFYNEQFF.

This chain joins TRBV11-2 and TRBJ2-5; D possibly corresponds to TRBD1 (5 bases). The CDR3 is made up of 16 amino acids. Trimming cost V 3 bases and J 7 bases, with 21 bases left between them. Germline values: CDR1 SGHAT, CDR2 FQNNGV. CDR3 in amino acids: CASSFPPAGPDPTQYF. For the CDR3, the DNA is TGTGCCAGCAGCTTCCCCCCCGCAGGGCCCGACCCGACCCAGTACTTC.

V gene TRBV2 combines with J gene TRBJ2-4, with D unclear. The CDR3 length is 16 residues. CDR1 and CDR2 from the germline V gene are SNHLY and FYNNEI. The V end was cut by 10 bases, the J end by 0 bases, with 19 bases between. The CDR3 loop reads CATQDVYSLAKNIQYF. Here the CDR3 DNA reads TGTGCCACCCAGGACGTGTATTCGCTAGCCAAAAACATTCAGTACTTC.

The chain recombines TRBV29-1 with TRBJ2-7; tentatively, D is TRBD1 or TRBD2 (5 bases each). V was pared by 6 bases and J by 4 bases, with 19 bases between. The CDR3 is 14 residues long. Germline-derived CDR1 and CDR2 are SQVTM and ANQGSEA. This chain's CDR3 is CSVEGQTNPYEQYF. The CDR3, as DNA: TGCAGCGTCGAGGGGCAGACCAACCCTTACGAGCAGTACTTC.

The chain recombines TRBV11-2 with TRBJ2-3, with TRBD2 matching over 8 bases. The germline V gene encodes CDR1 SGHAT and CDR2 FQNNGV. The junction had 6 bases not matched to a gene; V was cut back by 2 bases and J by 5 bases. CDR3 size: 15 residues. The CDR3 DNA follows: TGTGCCAGCAGCTTACCGGGGGGGGCTGGAGATACGCAGTATTTT. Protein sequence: CASSLPGGAGDTQYF.

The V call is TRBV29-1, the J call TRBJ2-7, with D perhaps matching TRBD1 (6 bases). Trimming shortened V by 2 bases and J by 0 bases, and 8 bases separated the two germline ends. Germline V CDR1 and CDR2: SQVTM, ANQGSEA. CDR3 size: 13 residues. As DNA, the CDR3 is TGCAGCGTTGAACACAGGGACTCCTACGAGCAGTACTTC. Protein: CSVEHRDSYEQYF.

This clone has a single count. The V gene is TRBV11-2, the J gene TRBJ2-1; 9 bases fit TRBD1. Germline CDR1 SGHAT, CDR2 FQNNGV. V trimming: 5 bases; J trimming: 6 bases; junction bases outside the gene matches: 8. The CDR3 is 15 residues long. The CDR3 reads CASSRGTGISNEQFF. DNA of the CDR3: TGTGCCAGCAGCCGAGGGACAGGGATCTCCAATGAGCAGTTCTTC.

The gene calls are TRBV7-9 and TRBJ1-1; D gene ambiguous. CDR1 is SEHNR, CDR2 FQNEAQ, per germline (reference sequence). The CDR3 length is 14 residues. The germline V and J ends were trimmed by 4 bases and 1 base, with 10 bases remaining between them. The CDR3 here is CASSSTRSNTEAFF. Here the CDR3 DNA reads TGTGCCAGCAGCTCGACACGGTCGAACACTGAAGCTTTCTTT.

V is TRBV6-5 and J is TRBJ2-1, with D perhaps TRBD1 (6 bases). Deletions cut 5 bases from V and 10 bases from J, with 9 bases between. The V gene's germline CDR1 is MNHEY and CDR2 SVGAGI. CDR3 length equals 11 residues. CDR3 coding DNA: TGTGCCAGCAGTGACAGGTTCGAGCAGTTCTTC. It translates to CASSDRFEQFF.

CDR3 DNA sequence: TGTGCCAGCAGCTTGGGCTACGGTGCCACAGATACGCAGTATTTT. Encoded protein: CASSLGYGATDTQYF. The chain uses TRBV7-9 and TRBJ2-3, with unresolved D. The CDR3 is 15 residues long. Between the trimmed V and J ends, which lost 3 bases and 2 bases, there was a span of 12 bases. Germline CDR1 and CDR2: SEHNR and FQNEAQ (reference sequence).

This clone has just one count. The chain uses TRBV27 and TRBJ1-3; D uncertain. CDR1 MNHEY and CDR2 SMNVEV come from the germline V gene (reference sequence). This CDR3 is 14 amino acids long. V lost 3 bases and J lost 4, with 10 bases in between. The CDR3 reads CASSLGGTGNTIYF. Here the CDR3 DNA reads TGTGCCAGCAGTTTGGGTGGCACGGGAAACACCATATATTTT.

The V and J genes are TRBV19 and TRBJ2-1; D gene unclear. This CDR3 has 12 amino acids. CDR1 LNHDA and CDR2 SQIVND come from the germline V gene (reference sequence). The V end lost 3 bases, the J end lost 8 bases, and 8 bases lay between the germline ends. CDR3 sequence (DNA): TGTGCCAGTAGTATCGGGTGGGATGAGCAGTTCTTC. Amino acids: CASSIGWDEQFF.

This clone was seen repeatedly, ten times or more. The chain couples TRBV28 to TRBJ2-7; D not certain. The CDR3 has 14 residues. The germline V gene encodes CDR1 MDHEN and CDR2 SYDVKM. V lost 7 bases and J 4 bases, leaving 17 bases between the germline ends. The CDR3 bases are TGTGCCAGCAACCCATTAAGTGAAGGTTACGAGCAGTACTTC. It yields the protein CASNPLSEGYEQYF.

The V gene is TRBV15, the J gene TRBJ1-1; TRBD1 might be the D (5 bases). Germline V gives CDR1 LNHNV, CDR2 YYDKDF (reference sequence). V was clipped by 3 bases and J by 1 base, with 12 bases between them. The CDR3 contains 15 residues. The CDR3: CATSSNIDRNTEAFF. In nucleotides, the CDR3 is TGTGCCACCAGCAGTAACATCGACAGGAACACTGAAGCTTTCTTT.

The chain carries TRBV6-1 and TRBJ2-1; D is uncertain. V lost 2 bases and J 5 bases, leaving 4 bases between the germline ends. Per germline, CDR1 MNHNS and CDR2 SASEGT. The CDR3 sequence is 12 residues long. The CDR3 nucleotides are TGTGCCAGCAGTGAATTTAACAATGAGCAGTTCTTC. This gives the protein CASSEFNNEQFF.

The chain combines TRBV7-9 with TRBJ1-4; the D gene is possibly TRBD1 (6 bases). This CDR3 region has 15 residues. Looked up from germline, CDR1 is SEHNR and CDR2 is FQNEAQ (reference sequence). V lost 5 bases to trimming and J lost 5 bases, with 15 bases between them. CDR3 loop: CASSPKSRGNEKLFF. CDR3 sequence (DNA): TGTGCCAGCAGCCCTAAGTCCAGGGGCAATGAAAAACTGTTTTTT. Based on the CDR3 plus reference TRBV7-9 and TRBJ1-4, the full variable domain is DTGVSQNPRHKITKRGQNVTFRCDPISEHNRLYWYRQTLGQGPEFLTYFQNEAQLEKSRLLSDRFSAERPKGSFSTLEIQRTEQGDSAMYLCASSPKSRGNEKLFFGSGTQLSVL.

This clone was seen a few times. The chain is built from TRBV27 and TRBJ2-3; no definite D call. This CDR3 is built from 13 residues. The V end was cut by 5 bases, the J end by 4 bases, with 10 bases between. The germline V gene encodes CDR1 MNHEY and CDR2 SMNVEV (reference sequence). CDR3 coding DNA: TGTGCCAGCAGTGCGAGACGGGCAGATACGCAGTATTTT. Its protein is CASSARRADTQYF.

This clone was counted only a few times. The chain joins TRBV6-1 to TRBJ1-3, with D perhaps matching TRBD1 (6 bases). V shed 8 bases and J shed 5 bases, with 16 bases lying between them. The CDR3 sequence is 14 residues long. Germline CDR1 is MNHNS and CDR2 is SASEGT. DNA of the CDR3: TGTGCCAGCCGGATAAAGGGGGAAAGAAACACCATATATTTT. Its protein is CASRIKGERNTIYF.

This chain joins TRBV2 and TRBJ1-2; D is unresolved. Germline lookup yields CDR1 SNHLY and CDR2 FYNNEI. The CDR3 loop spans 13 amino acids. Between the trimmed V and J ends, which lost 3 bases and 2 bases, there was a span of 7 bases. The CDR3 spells CASSDGLNYGYTF. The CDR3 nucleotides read TGTGCCAGCAGTGATGGGTTGAACTATGGCTACACCTTC.

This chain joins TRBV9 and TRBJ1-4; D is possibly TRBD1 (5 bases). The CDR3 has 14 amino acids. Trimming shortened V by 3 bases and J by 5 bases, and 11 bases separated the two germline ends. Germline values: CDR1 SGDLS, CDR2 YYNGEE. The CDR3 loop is CASSGGTENEKLFF. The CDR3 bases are TGTGCCAGCAGCGGTGGGACGGAGAATGAAAAACTGTTTTTT. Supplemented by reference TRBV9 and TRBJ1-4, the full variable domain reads DSGVTQTPKHLITATGQRVTLRCSPRSGDLSVYWYQQSLDQGLQFLIQYYNGEERAKGNILERFSAQQFPDLHSELNLSSLELGDSALYFCASSGGTENEKLFFGSGTQLSVL.

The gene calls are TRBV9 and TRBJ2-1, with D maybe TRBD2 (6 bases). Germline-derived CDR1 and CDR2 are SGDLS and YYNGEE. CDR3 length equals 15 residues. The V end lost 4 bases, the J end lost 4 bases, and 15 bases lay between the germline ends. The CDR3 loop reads CASSSGRGSYNEQFF. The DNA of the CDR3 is TGTGCCAGCAGCTCTGGCCGGGGGTCTTACAATGAGCAGTTCTTC.

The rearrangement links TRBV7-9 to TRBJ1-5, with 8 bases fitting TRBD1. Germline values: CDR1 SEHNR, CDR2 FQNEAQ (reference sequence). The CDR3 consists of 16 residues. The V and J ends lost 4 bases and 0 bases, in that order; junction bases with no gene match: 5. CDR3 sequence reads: CASSSGTGYSNQPQHF. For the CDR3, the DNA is TGTGCCAGCAGCTCTGGGACAGGCTATAGCAATCAGCCCCAGCATTTT.